The sequence of this TCR beta chain was determined in a study of control samples from healthy donors and cancer patients. V lost 4 bases and J 4 bases, leaving 9 bases between the germline ends. This CDR3 region has 14 residues. Germline assignment: CDR1 SGHRS and CDR2 YFSETQ. Generated by immunoSEQ multiplex PCR, the TCRdb table keeps only in-frame clones and is missing some. This table holds 120,000 or so clones, around 87% found once. The chain has TRBV5-1 and TRBJ1-6, with D possibly matching TRBD1 (5 bases). This clonotype was obtained from a middle-aged man in good health. Specimen: blood. CDR3 residues: CASSMTDYNSPLHF. The CDR3 coding sequence is TGCGCCAGCAGCATGACAGATTATAATTCACCCCTCCACTTT.